The 17 T cell receptor beta chains presented below share a single source sample, sequenced in a study of T cells expressing NK-cell markers. Reprocessing the 5' RACE reads, TCRdb reports a single entry for every CDR3 protein and omits DNA. This listing includes about 170,000 distinct CDR3 sequences. Material for sequencing was blood T cells: a sorted CD56 or NKG2C T cell subset, CD4+ or CD8+ T cells, or bulk PBMC T cells (not recorded which). The receptor set was obtained from a man aged 18-69 years in good health.

The V and J genes are TRBV5-1 and TRBJ1-6. CDR1 and CDR2 from the germline V gene are SGHRS and YFSETQ. The CDR3 is 13 residues long. The CDR3 reads CASSEDITYPLHF.

This chain joins TRBV5-1 and TRBJ2-7; TCRdb proposes TRBD1, but this gene call is untestable without DNA. Germline CDR1 SGHRS, CDR2 YFSETQ. There are 12 residues in the CDR3. The CDR3 sequence is CASSRGPGEQYF.

The chain has TRBV13 and TRBJ2-7. Germline-derived CDR1 and CDR2 are PRHDT and FYEKMQ (reference sequence). The CDR3 length is 14 residues. CDR3 amino acids: CASSLGTHAYEQYF.

The chain is built from TRBV28 and TRBJ1-6; TCRdb picks TRBD1, but there is no DNA to check that call. Per the germline V gene, CDR1 is MDHEN and CDR2 is SYDVKM. CDR3 length: 15 amino acids. The CDR3 here is CASSLTGKWNSPLHF.

J is TRBJ2-1 and V is TRBV11-2. Germline V gives CDR1 SGHAT, CDR2 FQNNGV. This CDR3 is 14 amino acids long. The CDR3 region is CASSLEPAYNEQFF.

This chain links TRBV7-9 with TRBJ2-7; as DNA is missing, the TRBD1 call by TCRdb cannot be tested. The CDR3 extends over 16 amino acids. In germline, CDR1 is SEHNR, CDR2 FQNEAQ (reference sequence). This CDR3 reads CASSNQGGAGYHEQYF.

The chain joins TRBV21-1 to TRBJ2-1; as DNA is missing, the TRBD2 call by TCRdb cannot be tested. TRBV21-1 is given as a pseudogene. This CDR3 has 17 residues. CDR3 region: CASSNKKTSLYVHLVFF.

The chain combines TRBV12-3 or TRBV12-4 with TRBJ1-2. The CDR3 is made up of 13 amino acids. The CDR3 reads CASSFGGGKGYTF.

CDR3 protein: CASSFQGGANTGELFF. This rearrangement joins TRBV11-1 to TRBJ2-2; TCRdb indicates TRBD2, and absent DNA this call remains unverified. Germline V lookup: CDR1 SGHAT, CDR2 FQDESV (reference sequence). The CDR3 has 16 amino acids.

V is TRBV27 and J is TRBJ2-7. CDR3 length equals 11 residues. Germline assignment: CDR1 MNHEY and CDR2 SMNVEV (reference sequence). CDR3 loop: CASRTDHEQYF.

The CDR3 sequence: CASSPLVSANTIYF. The J gene is TRBJ1-3, the V gene TRBV12-3 or TRBV12-4; TCRdb outputs TRBD1, but without DNA this stays unchecked. This CDR3 has 14 amino acids.

V usage is TRBV3-1 and J usage is TRBJ2-7; TCRdb's D gene call, TRBD2, goes unchecked for lack of DNA. Germline V gives CDR1 LGHDT, CDR2 YNNKEL (reference sequence). The CDR3 sequence is 16 residues long. The CDR3 spells CASSQDRGLDAYEQYF.

CDR3: CAWSVGSGTNEQFF. This chain links TRBV30 with TRBJ2-1; TCRdb designates TRBD1, a call that cannot be tested without DNA. This CDR3 has 14 amino acids. The germline V gene encodes CDR1 GTSNPN and CDR2 SVGIG (reference sequence).

The rearrangement uses TRBV20-1 and TRBJ2-3; TCRdb indicates TRBD2, and absent DNA this call remains unverified. This CDR3 has 16 residues. Germline V gene lookup returns CDR1 DFQATT and CDR2 SNEGSKA (reference sequence). The CDR3 protein is CSARDIRGPSTDTQYF.

The rearrangement links TRBV28 to TRBJ2-3. The CDR3 extends over 15 amino acids. The germline V gene encodes CDR1 MDHEN and CDR2 SYDVKM. The CDR3 sequence: CASSLSSDSTDTQYF.

The rearrangement joins TRBV2 to TRBJ2-7; TCRdb names TRBD1, which stays unverified in the absence of DNA. Germline CDR1 is SNHLY and CDR2 is FYNNEI. This CDR3 spans 13 amino acids. CDR3 residues: CASSEGGDHEQYF.

The rearrangement joins TRBV11-2 to TRBJ2-3; the D call of TRBD2 rests on TCRdb alone, since no DNA is present to check it. The CDR3 runs to 13 residues. Germline V gene lookup returns CDR1 SGHAT and CDR2 FQNNGV. CDR3: CASSWEGTDTQYF.